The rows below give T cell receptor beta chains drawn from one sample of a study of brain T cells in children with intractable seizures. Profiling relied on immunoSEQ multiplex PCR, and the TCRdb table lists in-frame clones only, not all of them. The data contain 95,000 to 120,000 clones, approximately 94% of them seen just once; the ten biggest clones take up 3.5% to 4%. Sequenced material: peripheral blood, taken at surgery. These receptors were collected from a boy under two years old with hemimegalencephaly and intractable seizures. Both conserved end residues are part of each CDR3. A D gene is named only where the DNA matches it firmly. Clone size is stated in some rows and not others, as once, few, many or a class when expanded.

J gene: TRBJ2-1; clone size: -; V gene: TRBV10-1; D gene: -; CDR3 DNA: TGCGCCAGCAGTCCCCTACCCGGAGATGAGCAGTTCTTC; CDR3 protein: CASSPLPGDEQFF
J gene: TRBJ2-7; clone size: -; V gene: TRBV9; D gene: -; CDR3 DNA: TGTGCCAGCAGCCCCGGGTTTACCTACGAGCAGTACTTC; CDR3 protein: CASSPGFTYEQYF
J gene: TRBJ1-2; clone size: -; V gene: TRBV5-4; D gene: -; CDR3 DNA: TGTGCCAGCAGCTTGCCCCTCGAGGTCTCTAACTATGGCTACACCTTC; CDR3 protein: CASSLPLEVSNYGYTF
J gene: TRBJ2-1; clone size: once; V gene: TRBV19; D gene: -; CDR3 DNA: TGTGCCAGTAGTATAGGAGGACTACGGATTTACAATGAGCAGTTCTTC; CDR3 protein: CASSIGGLRIYNEQFF
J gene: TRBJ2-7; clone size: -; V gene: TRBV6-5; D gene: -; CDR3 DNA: TGTGCCAGCAGTTACGCACAGGGCCCGGGCTACGAGCAGTACTTC; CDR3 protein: CASSYAQGPGYEQYF
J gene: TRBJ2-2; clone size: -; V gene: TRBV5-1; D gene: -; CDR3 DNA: TGCGCCAGCACATTCAGGAACACCGGGGAGCTGTTTTTT; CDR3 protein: CASTFRNTGELFF
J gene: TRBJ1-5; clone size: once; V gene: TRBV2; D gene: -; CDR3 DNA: TGTGCCAGCAGTGAAGCTTGGAGTCAGCCCCAGCATTTT; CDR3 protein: CASSEAWSQPQHF
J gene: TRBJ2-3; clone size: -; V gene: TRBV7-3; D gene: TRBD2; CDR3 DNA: TGTGCCAGCAGCTCCGGGACTAGCGGGAGGGCCCGGGCACACACAGATACGCAGTATTTT; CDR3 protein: CASSSGTSGRARAHTDTQYF
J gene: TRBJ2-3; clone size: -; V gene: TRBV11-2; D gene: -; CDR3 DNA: TGTGCCAGCAGCTTACGCCTCGCCTTGCGCACAGATACGCAGTATTTT; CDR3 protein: CASSLRLALRTDTQYF
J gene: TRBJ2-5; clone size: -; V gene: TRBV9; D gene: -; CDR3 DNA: TGTGCCAGCAGCTCCCAAGAGACCCAGTACTTC; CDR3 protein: CASSSQETQYF
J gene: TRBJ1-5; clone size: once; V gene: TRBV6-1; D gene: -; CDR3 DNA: TGTGCCAGCAGTGAAACAACAGCCCGTAATCAGCCCCAGCATTTT; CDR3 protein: CASSETTARNQPQHF
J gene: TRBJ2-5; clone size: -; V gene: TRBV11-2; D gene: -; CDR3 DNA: TGTGCCAGCAGCCTCCAAGAGACCCAGTACTTC; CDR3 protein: CASSLQETQYF
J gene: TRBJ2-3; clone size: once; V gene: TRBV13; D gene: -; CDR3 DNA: TGTGCCAGCAGCCCAAGGGGCCTGGAACCAGATACGCAGTATTTT; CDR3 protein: CASSPRGLEPDTQYF
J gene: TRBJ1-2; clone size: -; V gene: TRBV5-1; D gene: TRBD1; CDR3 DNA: TGCGCCAGCAGCTGGGGACAGGGAGTGGATGGCTACACCTTC; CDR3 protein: CASSWGQGVDGYTF
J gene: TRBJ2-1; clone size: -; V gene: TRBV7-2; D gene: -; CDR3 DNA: TGTGCCAGCAGCACCCTACTAGGGGATGAGCAGTTCTTC; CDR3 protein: CASSTLLGDEQFF
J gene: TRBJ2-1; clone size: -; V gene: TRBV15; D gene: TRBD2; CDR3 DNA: TGTGCCACCAGCAGAGATACCCCTCTAGCGGGAGGGGATGAGCAGTTCTTC; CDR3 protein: CATSRDTPLAGGDEQFF
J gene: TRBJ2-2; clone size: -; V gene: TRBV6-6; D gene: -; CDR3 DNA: TGTGCCAGCAGGGAAAACAGGGGACTCAACACCGGGGAGCTGTTTTTT; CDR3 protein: CASRENRGLNTGELFF
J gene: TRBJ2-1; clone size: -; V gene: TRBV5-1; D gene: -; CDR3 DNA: TGCGCCAGCAGGGGCGGGCTAGCCCACAATGAGCAGTTCTTC; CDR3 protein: CASRGGLAHNEQFF
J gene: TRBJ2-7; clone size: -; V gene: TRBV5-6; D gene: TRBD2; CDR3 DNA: TGTGCCAGCAGCCGCGGACTAGCGGGAGTGGGACAGCAGTACTTC; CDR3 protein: CASSRGLAGVGQQYF
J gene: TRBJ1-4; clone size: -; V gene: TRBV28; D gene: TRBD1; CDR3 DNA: TGTGCCAGCCAACCCCTCGGACAGGCGGTGGGTGAAAAACTGTTTTTT; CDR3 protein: CASQPLGQAVGEKLFF
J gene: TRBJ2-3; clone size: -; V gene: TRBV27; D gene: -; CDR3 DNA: TGTGCCAGCAGTTACTACAGGGCCACAGATACGCAGTATTTT; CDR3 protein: CASSYYRATDTQYF
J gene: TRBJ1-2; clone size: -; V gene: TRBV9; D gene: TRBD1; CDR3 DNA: TGTGCCAGCAGCGTAGGGACAGGGGGCTATGGCTACACCTTC; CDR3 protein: CASSVGTGGYGYTF
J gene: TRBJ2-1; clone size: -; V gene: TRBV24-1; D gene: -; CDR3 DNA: TGTGCCACCAGTGATTTGGCCGGGCCGCGGTACAATGAGCAGTTCTTC; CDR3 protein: CATSDLAGPRYNEQFF
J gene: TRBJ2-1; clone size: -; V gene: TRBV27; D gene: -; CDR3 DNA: TGTGCCAGCAGTTCCTTACGTGGTGGCAGGGATGAGCAGTTCTTC; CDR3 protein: CASSSLRGGRDEQFF
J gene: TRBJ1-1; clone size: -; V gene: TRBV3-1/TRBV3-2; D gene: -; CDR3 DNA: TGTGCCAGCAGCCAAGATCAGCAGGGCCCATATACTGAAGCTTTCTTT; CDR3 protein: CASSQDQQGPYTEAFF
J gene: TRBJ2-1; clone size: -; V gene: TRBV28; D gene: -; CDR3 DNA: TGTGCCAGCAGTCGCCGGGACTCGCGCATCGGGCAGTTCTTC; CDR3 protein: CASSRRDSRIGQFF
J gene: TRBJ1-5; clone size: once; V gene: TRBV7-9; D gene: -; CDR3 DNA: TGTGCCAGCAGCCCTACCACGAATCAGCCCCAGCATTTT; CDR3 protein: CASSPTTNQPQHF
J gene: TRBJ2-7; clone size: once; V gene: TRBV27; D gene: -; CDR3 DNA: TGTGCCAGCAGTTTAAGCCAGGGCTACGAGCAGTACTTC; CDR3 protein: CASSLSQGYEQYF
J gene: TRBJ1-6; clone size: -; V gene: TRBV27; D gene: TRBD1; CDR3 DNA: TGTGCCAGTACGACAGGGGCCAGCTATAATTCACCCCTCCACTTT; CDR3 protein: CASTTGASYNSPLHF
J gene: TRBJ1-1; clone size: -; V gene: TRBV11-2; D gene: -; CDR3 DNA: TGTGCCAGCAGCTCGAGACAGGCGGCTTTCTTT; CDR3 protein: CASSSRQAAFF
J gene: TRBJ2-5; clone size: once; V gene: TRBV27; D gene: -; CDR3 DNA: TGTGCCAGCAGTCTCCAGGGGGGGGAGGAGACCCAGTACTTC; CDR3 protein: CASSLQGGEETQYF
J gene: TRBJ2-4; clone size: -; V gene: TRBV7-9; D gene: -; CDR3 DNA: TGTGCCAGCAGTGCCGCGGTCGGCAGGCCCCTACCCCGCATTCAGTACTTC; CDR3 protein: CASSAAVGRPLPRIQYF
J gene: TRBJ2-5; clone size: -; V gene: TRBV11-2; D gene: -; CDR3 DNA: TGTGCCAGCAGCTTAGAGTCCAGGGTCGAGACCCAGTACTTC; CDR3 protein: CASSLESRVETQYF
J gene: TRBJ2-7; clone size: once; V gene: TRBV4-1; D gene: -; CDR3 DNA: TGCGCCAGCAGCCAAGAATCTCGGCCCGGGAGAGAGCAGTACTTC; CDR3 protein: CASSQESRPGREQYF